Listed below are T cell receptor beta chains from one sample, sequenced in a study of blood T cell repertoires in COVID-19. Sequencing used immunoSEQ multiplex PCR; TCRdb keeps in-frame clones, though not all of them. The data hold 170,000 or so clones, with approximately 85% observed a single time. The sequenced sample consisted of PBMCs or T cells enriched from blood (not recorded which). These receptors came from a man in his forties or fifties who had recovered from COVID-19. The CDR3 runs from the conserved cysteine through the conserved F or W. A D gene is named only where the DNA matches it firmly. Clone size appears in some rows only: once, few, many, or a class for an expanded clone.

CDR3 protein: CASSLSAYYGYTF
CDR3 DNA: TGTGCCAGCAGCCTCAGTGCTTACTATGGCTACACCTTC
V gene: TRBV6-5
J gene: TRBJ1-2
D gene: .
clone size: .

CDR3 protein: CASSQRGESYEQYF
CDR3 DNA: TGTGCCAGCAGCCAACGGGGTGAGTCCTACGAGCAGTACTTC
V gene: TRBV9
J gene: TRBJ2-7
D gene: .
clone size: .

CDR3 protein: CAWSVAVPGEKLFF
CDR3 DNA: TGTGCCTGGAGTGTAGCCGTACCGGGTGAAAAACTGTTTTTT
V gene: TRBV30
J gene: TRBJ1-4
D gene: .
clone size: .

CDR3 protein: CASSLDAGTNEKLFF
CDR3 DNA: TGCGCCAGCAGCTTGGATGCAGGGACTAATGAAAAACTGTTTTTT
V gene: TRBV5-1
J gene: TRBJ1-4
D gene: .
clone size: .

CDR3 protein: CASSLVGASVHEQYF
CDR3 DNA: TGTGCCAGCAGCTTAGTTGGGGCCTCGGTCCACGAGCAGTACTTC
V gene: TRBV7-9
J gene: TRBJ2-7
D gene: .
clone size: .

CDR3 protein: CASSPFPNTEAFF
CDR3 DNA: TGTGCCAGCAGTCCATTTCCCAACACTGAAGCTTTCTTT
V gene: TRBV12-3/TRBV12-4
J gene: TRBJ1-1
D gene: .
clone size: .

CDR3 protein: CASSYRIPRTGEYGYTF
CDR3 DNA: TGTGCCAGCAGCTACCGTATACCCAGGACAGGGGAATACGGCTACACCTTC
V gene: TRBV5-6
J gene: TRBJ1-2
D gene: TRBD1
clone size: .

CDR3 protein: CASSPLGGGDQPQHF
CDR3 DNA: TGTGCCAGCAGCCCTCTCGGGGGAGGCGATCAGCCCCAGCATTTT
V gene: TRBV4-2
J gene: TRBJ1-5
D gene: .
clone size: .

CDR3 protein: CASSPLSTGFGEQYF
CDR3 DNA: TGTGCCAGCAGTCCCCTATCGACAGGCTTCGGAGAGCAGTACTTC
V gene: TRBV27
J gene: TRBJ2-7
D gene: .
clone size: .

CDR3 protein: CASSPGQGNTEAFF
CDR3 DNA: TGTGCCAGCTCGCCTGGACAGGGGAACACTGAAGCTTTCTTT
V gene: TRBV18
J gene: TRBJ1-1
D gene: TRBD1
clone size: .

CDR3 protein: CASSLVRGGGNTIYF
CDR3 DNA: TGTGCCAGCAGTTTAGTCCGGGGAGGAGGAAACACCATATATTTT
V gene: TRBV27
J gene: TRBJ1-3
D gene: .
clone size: .

CDR3 protein: CASSNSRGGKLNEQYF
CDR3 DNA: TGTGCCAGCAGCAACAGTAGGGGGGGGAAACTCAACGAGCAGTACTTC
V gene: TRBV5-4
J gene: TRBJ2-7
D gene: .
clone size: many

CDR3 protein: CASSTLGSVVTTEAFF
CDR3 DNA: TGTGCCAGCAGTACTTTGGGCAGTGTCGTGACCACTGAAGCTTTCTTT
V gene: TRBV25-1
J gene: TRBJ1-1
D gene: .
clone size: .

CDR3 protein: CASAEGGIHTEAFF
CDR3 DNA: TGTGCCAGCGCCGAAGGAGGGATCCACACTGAAGCTTTCTTT
V gene: TRBV7-9
J gene: TRBJ1-1
D gene: .
clone size: few

CDR3 protein: CATSDPQAGGYTF
CDR3 DNA: TGTGCCACCAGTGACCCCCAGGCGGGGGGCTACACCTTC
V gene: TRBV24-1
J gene: TRBJ1-2
D gene: .
clone size: once

CDR3 protein: CASSPRTGFGTGELFF
CDR3 DNA: TGCGCCAGCAGCCCCCGGACAGGGTTCGGCACCGGGGAGCTGTTTTTT
V gene: TRBV5-1
J gene: TRBJ2-2
D gene: TRBD1
clone size: few

CDR3 protein: CASSLVAGVSGELFF
CDR3 DNA: TGCGCCAGCAGCTTAGTAGCGGGAGTCAGCGGGGAGCTGTTTTTT
V gene: TRBV5-1
J gene: TRBJ2-2
D gene: TRBD2
clone size: .

CDR3 protein: CASSRQGILQPQHF
CDR3 DNA: TGTGCCAGTAGCCGACAGGGAATTCTTCAGCCCCAGCATTTT
V gene: TRBV19
J gene: TRBJ1-5
D gene: TRBD1
clone size: .

CDR3 protein: CASSSDDRLRNYGYTF
CDR3 DNA: TGTGCCAGCAGCTCAGATGACAGGCTGAGAAACTATGGCTACACCTTC
V gene: TRBV13
J gene: TRBJ1-2
D gene: .
clone size: .

CDR3 protein: CASSLEKTRGRNTEAFF
CDR3 DNA: TGTGCCAGCAGCTTGGAGAAGACCAGGGGGCGGAACACTGAAGCTTTCTTT
V gene: TRBV5-4
J gene: TRBJ1-1
D gene: TRBD1
clone size: .

CDR3 protein: CASSLGQGNTGELFF
CDR3 DNA: TGTGCCAGCAGCTTGGGACAGGGGAACACCGGGGAGCTGTTTTTT
V gene: TRBV7-9
J gene: TRBJ2-2
D gene: TRBD1
clone size: .

CDR3 protein: CASSLSVYRGPRGGYTF
CDR3 DNA: TGTGCCAGCAGTTTAAGTGTTTACAGGGGGCCCCGGGGGGGCTACACCTTC
V gene: TRBV28
J gene: TRBJ1-2
D gene: TRBD1
clone size: .

CDR3 protein: CASSYTSTGTGVGYTF
CDR3 DNA: TGTGCCAGCAGTTACACGTCGACCGGGACAGGAGTTGGCTACACCTTC
V gene: TRBV6-5
J gene: TRBJ1-2
D gene: TRBD1
clone size: .

CDR3 protein: CASSAQPGEGGSPLHF
CDR3 DNA: TGTGCCAGCAGCGCCCAGCCGGGGGAGGGAGGATCACCCCTCCACTTT
V gene: TRBV9
J gene: TRBJ1-6
D gene: .
clone size: .

CDR3 protein: CASSQVGRVAEAFF
CDR3 DNA: TGTGCCAGCAGCCAAGTCGGGCGGGTCGCTGAAGCTTTCTTT
V gene: TRBV3-1/TRBV3-2
J gene: TRBJ1-1
D gene: .
clone size: .

CDR3 protein: CATLTGQAANGYTF
CDR3 DNA: TGTGCCACCCTTACTGGACAGGCCGCCAATGGCTACACCTTC
V gene: TRBV28
J gene: TRBJ1-2
D gene: TRBD1
clone size: .

CDR3 protein: CASSQGAREKLFF
CDR3 DNA: TGTGCCAGCTCACAGGGGGCGCGCGAAAAACTGTTTTTT
V gene: TRBV18
J gene: TRBJ1-4
D gene: TRBD1
clone size: .

CDR3 protein: CASSARGGGADTQYF
CDR3 DNA: TGTGCCAGCAGTGCACGGGGCGGGGGGGCAGATACGCAGTATTTT
V gene: TRBV2
J gene: TRBJ2-3
D gene: TRBD2
clone size: .

CDR3 protein: CASSPTDNSPLHF
CDR3 DNA: TGTGCCAGCAGCCCGACAGACAATTCACCCCTCCACTTT
V gene: TRBV3-1/TRBV3-2
J gene: TRBJ1-6
D gene: .
clone size: .

CDR3 protein: CASSWIGGRETQYF
CDR3 DNA: TGTGCCAGCAGCTGGATTGGGGGCAGGGAGACCCAGTACTTC
V gene: TRBV5-6
J gene: TRBJ2-5
D gene: .
clone size: .

CDR3 protein: CASSQGLAGVRYETQYF
CDR3 DNA: TGTGCCAGCAGCCAAGGGCTAGCGGGGGTACGCTACGAGACCCAGTACTTC
V gene: TRBV3-1/TRBV3-2
J gene: TRBJ2-5
D gene: TRBD2
clone size: .

CDR3 protein: CASSGGQGNEKLFF
CDR3 DNA: TGTGCCAGCAGCGGGGGACAGGGCAATGAAAAACTGTTTTTT
V gene: TRBV9
J gene: TRBJ1-4
D gene: TRBD1
clone size: .

CDR3 protein: CASSPRAGGAKNIQYF
CDR3 DNA: TGTGCCAGCTCACCACGCGCCGGAGGAGCCAAAAACATTCAGTACTTC
V gene: TRBV18
J gene: TRBJ2-4
D gene: .
clone size: .

CDR3 protein: CASSSGLAGSLDTQYF
CDR3 DNA: TGTGCCAGCAGCAGTGGACTAGCGGGATCCCTAGATACGCAGTATTTT
V gene: TRBV7-6
J gene: TRBJ2-3
D gene: TRBD2
clone size: .

CDR3 protein: CASSLVPGGEQYF
CDR3 DNA: TGTGCCAGCAGCTTAGTTCCCGGAGGCGAGCAGTACTTC
V gene: TRBV11-3
J gene: TRBJ2-7
D gene: .
clone size: .

CDR3 protein: CASSDGTGTGNTIYF
CDR3 DNA: TGTGCCAGCTCAGATGGGACAGGGACTGGAAACACCATATATTTT
V gene: TRBV18
J gene: TRBJ1-3
D gene: TRBD1
clone size: .

CDR3 protein: CASSLTGANGYTF
CDR3 DNA: TGTGCCAGCAGTTTAACTGGGGCAAATGGCTACACCTTC
V gene: TRBV12-3/TRBV12-4
J gene: TRBJ1-2
D gene: .
clone size: .

CDR3 protein: CASSIRGQANNQPQHF
CDR3 DNA: TGTGCCAGTAGTATACGGGGACAGGCGAACAATCAGCCCCAGCATTTT
V gene: TRBV19
J gene: TRBJ1-5
D gene: TRBD1
clone size: .

CDR3 protein: CASSQEAGHSNQPQHF
CDR3 DNA: TGCGCCAGCAGCCAAGAAGCAGGGCATAGCAATCAGCCCCAGCATTTT
V gene: TRBV4-1
J gene: TRBJ1-5
D gene: .
clone size: few

CDR3 protein: CSVDGQATDTQYF
CDR3 DNA: TGCAGCGTTGATGGTCAGGCCACAGATACGCAGTATTTT
V gene: TRBV29-1
J gene: TRBJ2-3
D gene: .
clone size: .

CDR3 protein: CASSFDRGLVTDTQYF
CDR3 DNA: TGTGCCAGCAGCTTCGATAGGGGGCTGGTCACAGATACGCAGTATTTT
V gene: TRBV7-8
J gene: TRBJ2-3
D gene: TRBD1
clone size: .

CDR3 protein: CASSLGQGKGQPQHF
CDR3 DNA: TGCGCCAGCAGCCTAGGACAGGGAAAGGGTCAGCCCCAGCATTTT
V gene: TRBV4-1
J gene: TRBJ1-5
D gene: TRBD1
clone size: .

CDR3 protein: CASSFLPGDSPLHF
CDR3 DNA: TGTGCCAGCAGTTTTCTTCCCGGGGATTCACCCCTCCACTTT
V gene: TRBV28
J gene: TRBJ1-6
D gene: .
clone size: .

CDR3 protein: CASSPLTGGSNQPQHF
CDR3 DNA: TGTGCCAGCAGTCCTCTTACAGGGGGTAGCAATCAGCCCCAGCATTTT
V gene: TRBV28
J gene: TRBJ1-5
D gene: TRBD1
clone size: once

CDR3 protein: CASTGRGTEAFF
CDR3 DNA: TGTGCCAGCACCGGTAGGGGCACTGAAGCTTTCTTT
V gene: TRBV7-9
J gene: TRBJ1-1
D gene: .
clone size: .

CDR3 protein: CASIQTGAGNTIYF
CDR3 DNA: TGTGCCAGCATTCAGACAGGGGCTGGAAACACCATATATTTT
V gene: TRBV6-5
J gene: TRBJ1-3
D gene: TRBD1
clone size: .

CDR3 protein: CASSRGSNDEQYF
CDR3 DNA: TGTGCCAGCTCACGTGGGAGTAACGACGAGCAGTACTTC
V gene: TRBV18
J gene: TRBJ2-7
D gene: .
clone size: .

CDR3 protein: CASTYPGDSPILTYGYTF
CDR3 DNA: TGTGCCAGCACGTACCCTGGGGACAGCCCGATACTGACCTATGGCTACACCTTC
V gene: TRBV28
J gene: TRBJ1-2
D gene: TRBD1
clone size: .

CDR3 protein: CASSQDQGSRRGYTF
CDR3 DNA: TGCGCCAGCAGCCAAGATCAGGGCAGCCGTCGGGGCTACACCTTC
V gene: TRBV4-1
J gene: TRBJ1-2
D gene: .
clone size: few

CDR3 protein: CASNLAGGQETQYF
CDR3 DNA: TGTGCCAGTAATCTGGCAGGGGGCCAAGAGACCCAGTACTTC
V gene: TRBV19
J gene: TRBJ2-5
D gene: TRBD1
clone size: .

CDR3 protein: CASSLFGSPLHF
CDR3 DNA: TGTGCCAGCAGCTTGTTCGGTTCACCCCTCCACTTT
V gene: TRBV5-8
J gene: TRBJ1-6
D gene: .
clone size: .

CDR3 protein: CASSLKPGLGTEAFF
CDR3 DNA: TGTGCCAGCAGCCTTAAACCTGGACTGGGCACTGAAGCTTTCTTT
V gene: TRBV11-1
J gene: TRBJ1-1
D gene: .
clone size: once

CDR3 protein: CASSSGQGSPAGEKLFF
CDR3 DNA: TGCGCCAGCAGCTCCGGACAGGGGTCCCCGGCGGGGGAAAAACTGTTTTTT
V gene: TRBV5-1
J gene: TRBJ1-4
D gene: TRBD1
clone size: .

CDR3 protein: CAYVEIRGEQFF
CDR3 DNA: TGTGCCTACGTAGAAATAAGGGGTGAGCAGTTCTTC
V gene: TRBV7-9
J gene: TRBJ2-1
D gene: .
clone size: .

CDR3 protein: CASSFTGSTDTQYF
CDR3 DNA: TGTGCCAGCAGCTTTACCGGGAGCACAGATACGCAGTATTTT
V gene: TRBV11-2
J gene: TRBJ2-3
D gene: .
clone size: .

CDR3 protein: CASSQDPSSYEQYF
CDR3 DNA: TGTGCCAGCAGCCAAGATCCGAGCTCCTACGAGCAGTACTTC
V gene: TRBV4-2
J gene: TRBJ2-7
D gene: .
clone size: .